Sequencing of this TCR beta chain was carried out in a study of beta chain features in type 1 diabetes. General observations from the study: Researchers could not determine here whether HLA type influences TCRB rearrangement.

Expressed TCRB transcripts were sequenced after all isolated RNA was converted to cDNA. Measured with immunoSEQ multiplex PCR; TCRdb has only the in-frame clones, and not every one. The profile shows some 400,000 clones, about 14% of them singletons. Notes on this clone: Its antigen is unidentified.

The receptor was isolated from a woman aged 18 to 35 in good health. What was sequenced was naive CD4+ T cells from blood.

The CDR3 region has the DNA TGTGCCAGCATCTCGTCCCAGGGAAACACTGAAGCTTTCTTT. Translating gives CASISSQGNTEAFF. The V call is TRBV6-5, the J call TRBJ1-1; maybe TRBD1 (5 bases). The V end lost 7 bases, the J end lost 2 bases, and 14 bases lay between the germline ends. This CDR3 is 14 amino acids long. Germline CDR1 and CDR2: MNHEY and SVGAGI.